This TCR beta chain was retrieved from a study of blood T cell repertoires in COVID-19. At the level of the study: The study drew acute and convalescent COVID-19 samples from the United States, Italy and Spain.

V gave up 6 bases and J gave up 2 bases, with 16 bases separating them. The germline CDR1 and CDR2 sequences are SGHVS and FQNEAQ. CDR3 length: 15 residues. Assay: immunoSEQ multiplex PCR; the TCRdb copy retains only in-frame clones and omits some. This sample carries 200,000 to 250,000 clones, about 85% of them seen once, and the ten largest clones take around 2.9%. The material sequenced was peripheral blood. This clonotype was sampled from a man aged 50-60 years who had recovered from COVID-19. This rearrangement joins TRBV7-8 to TRBJ1-2; D might be TRBD1 (6 bases). CDR3 amino acids: CASSSTQQGNYGYTF. CDR3 coding DNA: TGTGCCAGCAGTTCCACCCAACAGGGCAACTATGGCTACACCTTC.